One sample yielded the 15 T cell receptor beta chains listed below, sequenced in a study of cytomegalovirus exposure and HLA in healthy donors. Amplification used 60 Vbeta primers and 13 Jbeta primers. This table comes from immunoSEQ multiplex PCR, and its TCRdb copy is limited to in-frame clones, with some not included. There are 65,000 to 80,000 clones in the sample; just under 80% occur only once, and around 9.3% lies in the top ten. The sample taken for sequencing was PBMCs. The receptors derive from a woman aged 35 to 49 in good health and CMV-seropositive.

With regard to this clone: Other DNA sequences in the same sample also yield this CDR3. V and J are TRBV7-2 and TRBJ1-2; no definite D call. The V end lost 1 base, the J end lost 1 base, and 7 bases lay between the germline ends. The germline V gene has CDR1 SGHTA and CDR2 FQGNSA. The CDR3 runs 14 residues. CDR3 in amino acids: CASSLDGFNYGYTF. The CDR3 DNA reads as TGTGCCAGCAGCTTAGACGGGTTTAACTATGGCTACACCTTC.

About this clone: One junction end disagrees with the germline gene, perhaps due to a read error. CDR3 DNA: TGTTCCAGCAGGACGAGCAGGGGTTACGAGCAGTACTTC. Its translation: CSSRTSRGYEQYF. This chain uses TRBV7-9 with TRBJ2-7, with D possibly matching TRBD1 (6 bases). CDR1 is SEHNR, CDR2 FQNEAQ, per germline (reference sequence). The CDR3 is 13 residues long.

The J gene is TRBJ1-5, the V gene TRBV30; 9 bases are shared with TRBD1. With 2 bases clipped from V and 0 bases from J, the junction kept 8 bases outside the gene matches. The CDR3 has 17 amino acids. Germline V gives CDR1 GTSNPN, CDR2 SVGIG (reference sequence). This CDR3 reads CAWSITGTGSSNQPQHF. CDR3 DNA: TGTGCCTGGAGTATAACCGGGACAGGGTCTAGCAATCAGCCCCAGCATTTT.

This clone was seen just once. This chain joins TRBV5-4 and TRBJ2-5, with D uncertain. The last part of the DNA fits TRBJ2-7 better; the J call may be wrong. The CDR3 spans 14 residues. Germline loops: CDR1 SGHNT, CDR2 YYREEE (reference sequence). For the CDR3, the DNA is TGTGCCAGCAGCCTGGAATTCCCATTCGTCGAGCAGTACTTC. Its protein is CASSLEFPFVEQYF.

The chain links TRBV6-5 to TRBJ1-4, with a tentative D call TRBD1 (6 bases). The V gene lost 6 bases and the J gene lost 3 bases, with 11 bases spanning the gap. Germline V gene lookup returns CDR1 MNHEY and CDR2 SVGAGI. This CDR3 comprises 14 residues. CDR3 sequence reads: CASRPQGANEKLFF. CDR3 sequence (DNA): TGTGCCAGCAGACCACAGGGCGCTAATGAAAAACTGTTTTTT.

The chain joins TRBV14 to TRBJ1-6; no clear D. The CDR3 totals 14 residues. Per the germline V gene, CDR1 is SGHDN and CDR2 is FVKESK. V shed 0 bases and J shed 6 bases, with 6 bases lying between them. The CDR3 protein is CASSQDGFNSPLHF. CDR3 sequence (DNA): TGTGCCAGCAGCCAAGACGGGTTTAATTCACCCCTCCACTTT.

The CDR3 is CASSVNVGTGEREQYF. CDR3 in DNA: TGTGCCAGCTCCGTGAATGTCGGGACAGGGGAACGCGAGCAGTACTTC. The V gene is TRBV18, the J gene TRBJ2-7, with TRBD1 matching 10 bases. The CDR3 runs to 16 residues. The V gene's germline CDR1 is KGHSH and CDR2 LQKENI. V lost 6 bases, J lost 6 bases, and 14 bases stayed unmatched. The variable domain in full, completed from reference TRBV18 and TRBJ2-7, reads NAGVMQNPRHLVRRRGQEARLRCSPMKGHSHVYWYRQLPEEGLKFMVYLQKENIIDESGMPKERFSAEFPKEGPSILRIQQVVRGDSAAYFCASSVNVGTGEREQYFGPGTRLTVT.

This clone was recorded a few times. The V gene is TRBV25-1, the J gene TRBJ2-1, with TRBD2 identical over 8 bases. Germline CDR1 is MGHDK and CDR2 is SYGVNS. V lost 7 bases to trimming and J lost 9 bases; unmatched junction nucleotides: 8. The CDR3 contains 13 residues. The CDR3 reads CASTTGGPREQFF. The CDR3 bases are TGTGCCAGCACCACGGGGGGGCCGCGTGAGCAGTTCTTC.

The sample holds a few counts of this clone. The chain recombines TRBV30 with TRBJ1-4; D perhaps matches TRBD1 (6 bases). Trimming took 1 base from V and 8 from J, leaving 17 bases between them. This CDR3 is built from 15 residues. From germline, CDR1 is GTSNPN and CDR2 SVGIG (reference sequence). The CDR3 protein is CAWSDELGGREKLFF. In DNA, the CDR3 is TGTGCCTGGAGTGACGAGCTGGGGGGGCGCGAAAAACTGTTTTTT. The full variable domain, rest sourced from reference TRBV30 and TRBJ1-4, is SQTIHQWPATLVQPVGSPLSLECTVEGTSNPNLYWYRQAAGRGLQLLFYSVGIGQISSEVPQNLSASRPQDRQFILSSKKLLLSDSGFYLCAWSDELGGREKLFFGSGTQLSVL.

The chain carries TRBV6-5 and TRBJ2-4, with D unclear. The CDR3 loop spans 15 amino acids. Trimming took off 0 bases at V and 7 bases at J, with 13 bases between the two ends. Germline V gene lookup returns CDR1 MNHEY and CDR2 SVGAGI. CDR3 sequence reads: CASSYSSSTRNIQYF. In DNA, the CDR3 is TGTGCCAGCAGTTACTCGAGTAGCACGAGGAACATTCAGTACTTC.

J is TRBJ1-1 and V is TRBV30; 7 bases line up with TRBD1. From germline, CDR1 is GTSNPN and CDR2 SVGIG (reference sequence). The V segment lost 4 bases and the J segment 4 bases; nucleotides outside the gene matches: 3. The CDR3 extends over 12 amino acids. The CDR3 spells CAWKRGPTEAFF. CDR3 DNA: TGTGCCTGGAAGAGGGGGCCCACTGAAGCTTTCTTT.

Written as DNA, the CDR3 is TGTGCCAGCAGACAGGGGTCAGATACGCAGTATTTT. It specifies CASRQGSDTQYF. The chain is built from TRBV5-6 and TRBJ2-3, with 7 bases aligning to TRBD1. The CDR3 is 12 residues long. V lost 5 bases to trimming and J lost 4 bases; unmatched junction nucleotides: 1. Per the germline V gene, CDR1 is SGHDT and CDR2 is YYEEEE.

CDR3 in DNA: TGTGCCAGCAGCTTAAATGAGCAGTTCTTC. Its protein product is CASSLNEQFF. The gene calls are TRBV6-5 and TRBJ2-1; D unresolved. The V and J ends lost 6 bases and 7 bases respectively, with 4 bases between them. The CDR3 is made up of 10 amino acids. Germline values: CDR1 MNHEY, CDR2 SVGAGI.

V usage is TRBV19 and J usage is TRBJ1-3, with D perhaps matching TRBD1 (6 bases). This CDR3 region has 15 residues. The V end lost 6 bases, the J end lost 0 bases, and 12 bases lay between the germline ends. Germline lookup yields CDR1 LNHDA and CDR2 SQIVND (reference sequence). CDR3 sequence: CASRLGDNSGNTIYF. DNA for the CDR3: TGTGCCAGTAGACTCGGGGACAACTCTGGAAACACCATATATTTT.

The CDR3: CASSRTSGGSSYNEQFF. The CDR3, as DNA: TGTGCCAGCAGTCGTACTAGCGGGGGGAGCTCCTACAATGAGCAGTTCTTC. The gene calls are TRBV5-6 and TRBJ2-1; TRBD2 agrees at 12 bases. Trimming at V came to 5 bases and at J to 0 bases, leaving 6 bases not matched to a gene. This CDR3 comprises 17 residues. The germline V gene has CDR1 SGHDT and CDR2 YYEEEE.